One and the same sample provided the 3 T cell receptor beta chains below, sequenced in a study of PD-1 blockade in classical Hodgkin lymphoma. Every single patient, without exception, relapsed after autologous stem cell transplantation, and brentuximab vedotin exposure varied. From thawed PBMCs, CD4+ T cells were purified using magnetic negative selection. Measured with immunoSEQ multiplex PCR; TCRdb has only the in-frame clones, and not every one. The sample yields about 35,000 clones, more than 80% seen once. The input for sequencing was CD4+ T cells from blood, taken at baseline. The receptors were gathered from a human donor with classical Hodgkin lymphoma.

The CDR3 bases are TGTGCCAGCAGCTTTTCGTTGACGTACACAGATACGCAGTATTTT. It codes for CASSFSLTYTDTQYF. This chain joins TRBV7-6 and TRBJ2-3; unclear D gene. The germline V and J ends were trimmed by 3 bases and 2 bases, with 12 bases remaining between them. CDR1 is SGHVS, CDR2 FNYEAQ, per germline. There are 15 residues in the CDR3.

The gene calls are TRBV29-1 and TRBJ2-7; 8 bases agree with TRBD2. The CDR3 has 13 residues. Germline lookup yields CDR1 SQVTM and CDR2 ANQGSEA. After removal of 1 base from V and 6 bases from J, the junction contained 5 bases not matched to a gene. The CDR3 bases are TGCAGCGTTGAAGCGGGAGGGCCCTCCGAGCAGTACTTC. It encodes CSVEAGGPSEQYF.

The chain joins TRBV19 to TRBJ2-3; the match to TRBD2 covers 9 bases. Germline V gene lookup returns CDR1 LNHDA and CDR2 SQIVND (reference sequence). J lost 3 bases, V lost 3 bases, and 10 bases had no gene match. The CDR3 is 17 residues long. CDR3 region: CASSMRREGPQTDTQYF. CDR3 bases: TGTGCCAGTAGTATGAGGCGGGAGGGCCCCCAAACAGATACGCAGTATTTT.